These 17 T cell receptor beta chains came from one sample sequenced in a study of blood T cell repertoires in COVID-19. Produced via immunoSEQ multiplex PCR; TCRdb's table is partial and in-frame only. The repertoire holds 140,000 to 150,000 clones, with about 83% as singletons. Sequenced: PBMCs or T cells enriched from blood (not recorded which). The source is a woman between 45 and 65 years old with acute COVID-19.

This sequence joins TRBV4-3 and TRBJ1-1; the D gene is possibly TRBD1 (5 bases). V was pared by 6 bases and J by 6 bases, with 17 bases between. The CDR3 is 14 residues long. The germline V gene has CDR1 LGHNA and CDR2 YSLEER. The CDR3 loop is CASRPTGGYAEAFF. The CDR3 DNA reads TGCGCCAGCAGACCCACTGGGGGGTACGCTGAAGCTTTCTTT.

CDR3 amino acids: CARPIREAFF. In nucleotides, the CDR3 is TGTGCCAGACCCATCCGGGAGGCTTTCTTT. J is TRBJ1-1 and V is TRBV9; D not certain. With 8 bases removed from V and 11 bases from J, the gap between germline ends came to 13 bases. This CDR3 comprises 10 residues. Germline lookup yields CDR1 SGDLS and CDR2 YYNGEE.

The chain has TRBV19 and TRBJ1-2; 8 nucleotides match TRBD1. The CDR3 totals 14 residues. Germline lookup yields CDR1 LNHDA and CDR2 SQIVND (reference sequence). After removal of 10 bases from V and 8 bases from J, the junction contained 15 bases not matched to a gene. The CDR3: CATNSGQGLGGYTF. The CDR3 DNA sequence: TGTGCCACTAACTCCGGACAGGGCCTAGGCGGCTACACCTTC. The variable domain in full, with the rest retrieved from reference TRBV19 and TRBJ1-2, is DGGITQSPKYLFRKEGQNVTLSCEQNLNHDAMYWYRQDPGQGLRLIYYSQIVNDFQKGDIAEGYSVSREKKESFPLTVTSAQKNPTAFYLCATNSGQGLGGYTFGSGTRLTVV.

This clone was found a few times. The rearrangement links TRBV5-1 to TRBJ1-2, with 9 positions matching TRBD1. The CDR3 runs to 16 residues. Per the germline V gene, CDR1 is SGHRS and CDR2 is YFSETQ. J gave up 5 bases and V 4 bases, and 12 bases lay outside the gene matches. CDR3 protein: CASSDPGQGREYGYTF. CDR3 bases: TGCGCCAGCAGCGATCCGGGACAGGGTCGGGAGTATGGCTACACCTTC.

The count of this clone is one. The chain employs TRBV3-1 (or the pseudogene TRBV3-2) and TRBJ1-2; D possibly corresponds to TRBD1 (6 bases). Germline V lookup: CDR1 LGHDT, CDR2 YNNKEL (reference sequence). The V end was cut by 4 bases, the J end by 7 bases, with 16 bases between. The CDR3 consists of 14 residues. The CDR3 coding sequence is TGTGCCAGCAGCCCGCGGGGGGCGACTCCTGGCTACACCTTC. Its translation is CASSPRGATPGYTF.

The chain uses TRBV11-2 and TRBJ1-1; 10 positions match TRBD1. Per germline, CDR1 SGHAT and CDR2 FQNNGV. CDR3 length: 15 residues. The junction had 7 bases not matched to a gene; V was cut back by 5 bases and J by 4 bases. The CDR3: CASSPRRDRGTEAFF. CDR3 nucleotide sequence: TGTGCCAGCAGCCCCCGTAGGGACAGGGGCACTGAAGCTTTCTTT.

J is TRBJ2-7 and V is TRBV5-6; TRBD1 aligns across 8 bases. This CDR3 spans 15 amino acids. Germline CDR1 SGHDT, CDR2 YYEEEE. The ends lost 0 bases at V and 4 bases at J; junction bases unmatched: 6. In DNA form, the CDR3 reads TGTGCCAGCAGCTTGGCGATGGGACAGGAATACGAGCAGTACTTC. It yields the protein CASSLAMGQEYEQYF.

V and J are TRBV7-9 and TRBJ1-3; D remains ambiguous. V lost 5 bases and J 0 bases, leaving 8 bases between the germline ends. The germline V gene has CDR1 SEHNR and CDR2 FQNEAQ (reference sequence). This CDR3 contains 14 residues. CDR3 protein: CASSLDNSGNTIYF. DNA of the CDR3: TGTGCCAGCAGCCTAGACAACTCTGGAAACACCATATATTTT.

The chain carries TRBV21-1 and TRBJ2-4; the table's D call of TRBD1 was not tested on the DNA. TRBV21-1 is a documented pseudogene. This CDR3 contains 16 residues. The DNA of the CDR3 is TGTGCCAGCAGCAAACAGGGGGCTTCGGTCAAAAACATTCAGTACTTC. Translation gives CASSKQGASVKNIQYF.

J is TRBJ2-3 and V is TRBV7-3, with D tentatively TRBD2 (5 bases). This CDR3 contains 15 residues. V gave up 5 bases and J gave up 4 bases, with 16 bases separating them. CDR1 and CDR2 from the germline V gene are SGHTA and FQGTGA. CDR3: CASSVGGSGADTQYF. CDR3 bases: TGTGCCAGCAGCGTAGGAGGAAGCGGTGCAGATACGCAGTATTTT.

The J gene is TRBJ1-1, the V gene TRBV7-3, with D possibly being TRBD1 (6 bases). The CDR3 runs to 15 residues. V was clipped by 1 base and J by 2 bases, with 11 bases between them. The germline CDR1 and CDR2 sequences are SGHTA and FQGTGA. This CDR3 is CASSLNSGGNTEAFF. The CDR3 coding sequence is TGTGCCAGCAGCTTAAATTCGGGGGGCAACACTGAAGCTTTCTTT.

The chain joins TRBV21-1 to TRBJ2-3; TRBD2 is the table's D call, not checked against the DNA. TRBV21-1 is termed a pseudogene. CDR3 length: 18 amino acids. This chain's CDR3 is CASSKERRTTPHTDTQYF. The CDR3 DNA sequence: TGTGCCAGCAGCAAAGAGCGGCGGACCACACCGCACACAGATACGCAGTATTTT.

In its sample, this clone was seen a few times. This chain's CDR3 is CASSYDQGAGNTEAFF. CDR3 in DNA: TGTGCCAGCAGTTACGATCAGGGGGCAGGGAACACTGAAGCTTTCTTT. The chain combines TRBV6-2 or TRBV6-3 with TRBJ1-1, with 8 bases matching TRBD1. Germline values: CDR1 MNHEY, CDR2 SVGEGT. This CDR3 is built from 16 residues. Trimming took 2 bases from V and 1 from J; bases not matched to a gene: 6.

This clone occurred once. The chain employs TRBV25-1 and TRBJ2-7, with D possibly TRBD1 on 7 matching bases. The germline V and J ends were trimmed by 4 bases and 5 bases, with 15 bases remaining between them. CDR3 length: 14 residues. Germline CDR1 reads MGHDK; CDR2 reads SYGVNS. CDR3 nucleotide sequence: TGTGCCAGCAGTGGCAGGACAGGAGGGGACGAGCAGTACTTC. Translated, it gives CASSGRTGGDEQYF.

The chain joins TRBV9 to TRBJ1-2; perhaps TRBD1 as D (6 bases). CDR3 size: 15 residues. Trimming shortened V by 0 bases and J by 5 bases, and 14 bases separated the two germline ends. The V gene's germline CDR1 is SGDLS and CDR2 YYNGEE. For the CDR3, the DNA is TGTGCCAGCAGCGTAGGTGCGGGGGGCCGGTATGGCTACACCTTC. It codes for CASSVGAGGRYGYTF.

This clone was detected once. The V gene is TRBV5-1, the J gene TRBJ1-3; D is perhaps TRBD1 (5 bases). This CDR3 is 15 amino acids long. The V gene lost 5 bases and the J gene lost 0 bases, with 12 bases spanning the gap. Germline CDR1 and CDR2: SGHRS and YFSETQ. The CDR3 spells CASRMTASSGNTIYF. The CDR3 DNA reads TGCGCCAGCAGAATGACAGCTAGCTCTGGAAACACCATATATTTT. Full variable domain (rest looked up from reference TRBV5-1 and TRBJ1-3): KAGVTQTPRYLIKTRGQQVTLSCSPISGHRSVSWYQQTPGQGLQFLFEYFSETQRNKGNFPGRFSGRQFSNSRSEMNVSTLELGDSALYLCASRMTASSGNTIYFGEGSWLTVV.

This chain uses TRBV7-8 with TRBJ1-1; 10 bases fit TRBD1. Trimming removed 4 bases from V and 4 bases from J; junction bases left unmatched: 6. This CDR3 has 15 residues. From germline, CDR1 is SGHVS and CDR2 FQNEAQ. The CDR3 DNA reads TGTGCCAGCAGCTCCCTAGGACAGGGGGGCACTGAAGCTTTCTTT. Translating it yields CASSSLGQGGTEAFF.